In this sample, the clone carrying this T cell receptor (beta chain) turned up once. Its target is not known. Libraries were prepared by immunoSEQ multiplex PCR; TCRdb keeps only in-frame clonotypes and omits some of them. The sample lists about 170,000 clones; about 86% were seen once. This entry is derived from a study of cytomegalovirus exposure and HLA in healthy donors. As for the study in general: Later analysis reported that the roughly 120 validation repertoires shared the platform of the 500 to 750 first-cohort repertoires. General study findings and limits: The tendency of first-cohort TCR clusters to co-occur in the 110 or so validation repertoires emerged from a later analysis. Reports described diagnosis of cytomegalovirus status by the classifier as highly specific and sensitive. Listed as cytomegalovirus-associated were over 150 TCR beta chains.

The length of the CDR3 is 16 residues. Sequencing was carried out using PBMCs. J is TRBJ2-1 and V is TRBV21-1; TRBD2, the table's D call, was not compared with the DNA. TRBV21-1 is a listed pseudogene. The origin of this receptor is a woman under 30 in good health and CMV-seronegative. As DNA, the CDR3 is TGTGCCAGCAGTAGGCCGGGACTAGCGGGGCTCAATGAGCAGTTCTTC. Amino acid sequence: CASSRPGLAGLNEQFF.